Sequencing of this T cell receptor beta chain was carried out in a study of vaccination and CD4 T cells after COVID-19. At the level of the study: Two of the convalescents were Hispanic, and convalescents were six males and four females. Taking of post-vaccine samples occurred a median around 72 days after dose two (range 14 to 241). In the control cultures, a CEFX pool, an HIV-1 Nef pool, or no peptide was supplied.

A single count supports this clonotype. Antigen unknown. V shed 3 bases, J shed 6 bases, and the junction held 10 bases outside the gene matches. From germline, CDR1 is DFQATT and CDR2 SNEGSKA (reference sequence). The CDR3 sequence is 15 residues long. Stated treatment: approximately 9-day PBMC culture with coronavirus spike peptide pools or control peptides (ViraFEST assay). Samples of CD4+ T cells were obtained from the unexposed donor before the COVID-19 pandemic (2011-2018). IL-2 at 9.5 to 10 IU/ml and peptide pools at roughly 11 ug/ml were added to PBMCs cultured at about 2 million per well. Sequencing of cultured CD4+ T cell DNA used the Oncomine TCR Beta short-read assay. Each CDR3 protein gets one entry after TCRdb re-called the PCR reads with MiXCR. This sample yields over 5,000 distinct CDR3 sequences, of which approximately 40% are seen a single time; around 48% belongs to the top ten.

The TCR was taken from a human donor in good health. J is TRBJ2-1 and V is TRBV20-1; 8 bases match TRBD2. The specimen sequenced was CD4+ T cells from blood, cultured in vitro. The CDR3 here is CSARPWERGTNEQFF. The CDR3 nucleotides are TGCAGTGCTAGGCCCTGGGAGCGGGGGACCAATGAGCAGTTCTTC.